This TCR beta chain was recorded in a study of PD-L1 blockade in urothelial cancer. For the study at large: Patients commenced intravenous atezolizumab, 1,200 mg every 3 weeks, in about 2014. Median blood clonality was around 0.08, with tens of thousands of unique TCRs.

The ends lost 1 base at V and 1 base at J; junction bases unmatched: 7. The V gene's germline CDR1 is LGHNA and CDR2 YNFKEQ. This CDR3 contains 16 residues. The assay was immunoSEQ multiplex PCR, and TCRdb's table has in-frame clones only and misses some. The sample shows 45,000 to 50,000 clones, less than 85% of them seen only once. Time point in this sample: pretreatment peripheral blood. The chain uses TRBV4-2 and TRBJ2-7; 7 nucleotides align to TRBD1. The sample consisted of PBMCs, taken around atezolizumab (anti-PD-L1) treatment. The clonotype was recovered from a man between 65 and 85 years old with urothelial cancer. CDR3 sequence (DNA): TGTGCCAGCAGCCAAGCGGAAGGGACAGAGTCCTACGAGCAGTACTTC. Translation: CASSQAEGTESYEQYF.